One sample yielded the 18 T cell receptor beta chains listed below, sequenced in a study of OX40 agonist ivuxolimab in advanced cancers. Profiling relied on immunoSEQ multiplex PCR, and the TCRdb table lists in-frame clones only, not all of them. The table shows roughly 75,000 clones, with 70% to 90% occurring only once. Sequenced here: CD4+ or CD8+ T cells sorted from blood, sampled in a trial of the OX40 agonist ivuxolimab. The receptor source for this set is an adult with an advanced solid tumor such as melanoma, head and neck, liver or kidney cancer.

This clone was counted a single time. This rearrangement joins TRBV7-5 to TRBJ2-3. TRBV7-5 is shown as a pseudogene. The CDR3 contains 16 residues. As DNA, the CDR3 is TGTGCCAGAAGCTTAGAGGTGGACGGCAACACAGATACGCAGTATTTT. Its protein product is CARSLEVDGNTDTQYF.

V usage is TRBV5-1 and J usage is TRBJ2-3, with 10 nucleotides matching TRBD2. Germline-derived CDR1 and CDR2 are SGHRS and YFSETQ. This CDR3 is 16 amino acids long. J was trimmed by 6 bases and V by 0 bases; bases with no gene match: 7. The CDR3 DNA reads TGCGCCAGCAGCTTGGAGCTAGCGGGAGTACGCGATACGCAGTATTTT. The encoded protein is CASSLELAGVRDTQYF.

The CDR3, as DNA: TGTGCCAGCAGCAGGGAAAGAAGGGAGACCCAGTACTTC. The encoded protein is CASSRERRETQYF. The chain employs TRBV5-6 and TRBJ2-5, with D uncertain. The CDR3 loop spans 13 amino acids. Germline V gene sequence: CDR1 SGHDT, CDR2 YYEEEE. V gave up 4 bases and J gave up 5 bases, with 12 bases separating them.

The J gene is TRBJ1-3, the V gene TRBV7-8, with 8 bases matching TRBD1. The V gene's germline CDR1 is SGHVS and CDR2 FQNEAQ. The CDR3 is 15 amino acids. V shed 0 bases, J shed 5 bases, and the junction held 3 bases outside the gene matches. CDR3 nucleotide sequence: TGTGCCAGCAGCTTAGCACAGGGGGGTAGAAACACCATATATTTT. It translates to CASSLAQGGRNTIYF.

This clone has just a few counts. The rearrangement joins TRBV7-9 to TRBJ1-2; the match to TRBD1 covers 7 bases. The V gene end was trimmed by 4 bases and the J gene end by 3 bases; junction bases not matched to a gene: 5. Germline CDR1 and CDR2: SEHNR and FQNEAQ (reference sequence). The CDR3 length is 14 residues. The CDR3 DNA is TGTGCCAGCAGCTCCCCTGACAGGGACTATGGCTACACCTTC. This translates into CASSSPDRDYGYTF.

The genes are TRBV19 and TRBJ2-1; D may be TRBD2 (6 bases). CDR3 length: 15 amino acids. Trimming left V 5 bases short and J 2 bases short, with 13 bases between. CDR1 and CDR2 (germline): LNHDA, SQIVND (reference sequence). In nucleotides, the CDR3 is TGTGCCAGTAGTTGGGGGGACTTCCCCTACAATGAGCAGTTCTTC. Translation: CASSWGDFPYNEQFF. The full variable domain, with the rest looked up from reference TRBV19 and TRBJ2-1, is DGGITQSPKYLFRKEGQNVTLSCEQNLNHDAMYWYRQDPGQGLRLIYYSQIVNDFQKGDIAEGYSVSREKKESFPLTVTSAQKNPTAFYLCASSWGDFPYNEQFFGPGTRLTVL.

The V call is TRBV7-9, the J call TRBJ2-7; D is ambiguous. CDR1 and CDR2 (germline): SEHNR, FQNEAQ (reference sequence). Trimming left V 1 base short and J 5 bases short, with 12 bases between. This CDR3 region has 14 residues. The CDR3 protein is CASSLEVESHEQYF. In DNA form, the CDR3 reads TGTGCCAGCAGCTTAGAAGTAGAGTCCCACGAGCAGTACTTC.

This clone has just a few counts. CDR3 DNA: TGTGCCAGCAGCAAAAAAAACACAGATACGCAGTATTTT. Amino acid sequence: CASSKKNTDTQYF. The chain employs TRBV21-1 and TRBJ2-3. TRBV21-1 counts as a pseudogene. This CDR3 spans 13 amino acids.

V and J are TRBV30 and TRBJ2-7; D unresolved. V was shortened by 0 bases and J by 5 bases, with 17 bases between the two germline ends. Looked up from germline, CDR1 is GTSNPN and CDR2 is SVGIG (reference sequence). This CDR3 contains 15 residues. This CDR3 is CAWSVESRIYHEQYF. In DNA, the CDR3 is TGTGCCTGGAGTGTAGAGTCCCGGATATACCACGAGCAGTACTTC.

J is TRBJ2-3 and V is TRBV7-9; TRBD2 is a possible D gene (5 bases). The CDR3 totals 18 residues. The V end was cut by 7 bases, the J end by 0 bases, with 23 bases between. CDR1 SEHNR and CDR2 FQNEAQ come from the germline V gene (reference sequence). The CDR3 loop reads CASTLGFLRGLSTDTQYF. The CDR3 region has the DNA TGTGCCAGCACCTTGGGATTCTTACGTGGACTTAGCACAGATACGCAGTATTTT.

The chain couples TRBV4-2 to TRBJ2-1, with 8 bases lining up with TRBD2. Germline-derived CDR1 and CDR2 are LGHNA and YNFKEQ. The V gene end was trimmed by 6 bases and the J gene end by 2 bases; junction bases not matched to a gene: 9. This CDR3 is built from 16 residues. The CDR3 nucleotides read TGTGCCAGCAGGCTAAGCACTAGCGGAACCTACAATGAGCAGTTCTTC. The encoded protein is CASRLSTSGTYNEQFF.

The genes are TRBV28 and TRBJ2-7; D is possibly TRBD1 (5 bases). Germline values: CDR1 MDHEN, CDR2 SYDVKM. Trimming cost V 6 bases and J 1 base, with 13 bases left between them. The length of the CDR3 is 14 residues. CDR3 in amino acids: CASRRWGQSYEQYF. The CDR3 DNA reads TGTGCCAGCAGGCGATGGGGCCAATCCTACGAGCAGTACTTC.

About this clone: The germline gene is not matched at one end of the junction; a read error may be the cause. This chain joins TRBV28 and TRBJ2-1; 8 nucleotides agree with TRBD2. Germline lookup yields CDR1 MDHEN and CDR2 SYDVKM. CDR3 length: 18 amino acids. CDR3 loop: CASNLLGHPGLGSDEQFF. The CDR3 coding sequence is TGTGCCAGCAATTTACTGGGACATCCGGGACTAGGTTCCGATGAGCAGTTCTTC.

The CDR3 sequence: CASSPGPHQETQYF. For the CDR3, the DNA is TGTGCCAGCAGTCCCGGTCCCCACCAAGAGACCCAGTACTTC. The chain combines TRBV27 with TRBJ2-5; D uncertain. The CDR3 sequence is 14 residues long. Germline assignment: CDR1 MNHEY and CDR2 SMNVEV (reference sequence). The V gene lost 5 bases and the J gene lost 0 bases, with 10 bases spanning the gap.

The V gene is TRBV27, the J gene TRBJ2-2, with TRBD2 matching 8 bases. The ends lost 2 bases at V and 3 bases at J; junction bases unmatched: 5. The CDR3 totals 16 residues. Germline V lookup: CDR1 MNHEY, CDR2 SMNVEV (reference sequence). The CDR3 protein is CASSLTSGRDTGELFF. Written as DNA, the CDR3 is TGTGCCAGCAGTTTAACGAGCGGGAGAGACACCGGGGAGCTGTTTTTT.

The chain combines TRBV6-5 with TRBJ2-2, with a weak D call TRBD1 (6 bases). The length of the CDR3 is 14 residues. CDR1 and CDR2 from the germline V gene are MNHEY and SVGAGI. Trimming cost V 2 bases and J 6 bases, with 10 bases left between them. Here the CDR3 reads CASSYGQSPGELFF. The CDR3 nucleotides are TGTGCCAGCAGTTACGGACAGAGCCCCGGGGAGCTGTTTTTT.

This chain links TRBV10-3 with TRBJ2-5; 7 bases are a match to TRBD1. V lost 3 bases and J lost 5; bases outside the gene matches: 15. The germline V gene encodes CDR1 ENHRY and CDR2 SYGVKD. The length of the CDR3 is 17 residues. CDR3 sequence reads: CAISDSRPKGAPETQYF. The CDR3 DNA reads TGTGCCATCAGTGATTCTCGCCCCAAGGGGGCTCCGGAGACCCAGTACTTC.

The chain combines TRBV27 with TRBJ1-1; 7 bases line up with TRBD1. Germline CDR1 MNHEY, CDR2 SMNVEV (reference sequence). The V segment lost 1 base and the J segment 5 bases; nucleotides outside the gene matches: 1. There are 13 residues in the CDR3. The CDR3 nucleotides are TGTGCCAGCAGTTTATTGACAGGGACTGAAGCTTTCTTT. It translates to CASSLLTGTEAFF.